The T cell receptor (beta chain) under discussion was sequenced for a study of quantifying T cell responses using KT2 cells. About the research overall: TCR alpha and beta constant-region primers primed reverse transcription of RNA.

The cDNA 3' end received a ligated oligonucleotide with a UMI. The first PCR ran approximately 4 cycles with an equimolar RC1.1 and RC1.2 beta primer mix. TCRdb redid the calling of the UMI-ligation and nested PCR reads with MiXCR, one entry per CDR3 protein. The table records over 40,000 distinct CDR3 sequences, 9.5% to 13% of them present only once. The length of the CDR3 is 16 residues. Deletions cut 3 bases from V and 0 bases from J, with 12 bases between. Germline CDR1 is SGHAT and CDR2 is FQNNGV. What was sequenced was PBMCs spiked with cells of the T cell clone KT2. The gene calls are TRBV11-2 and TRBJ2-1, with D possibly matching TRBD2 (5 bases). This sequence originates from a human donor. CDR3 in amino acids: CASSFSLRGSYNEQFF. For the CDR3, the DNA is TGTGCCAGCAGCTTCTCTTTACGGGGCTCCTACAATGAGCAGTTCTTC.